Listed below are T cell receptor beta chains from one sample, sequenced in a study of cytomegalovirus exposure and HLA in healthy donors. Using immunoSEQ multiplex PCR, the repertoire was profiled, and TCRdb retains in-frame clones only, with some absent. Here the sample spans some 150,000 clones, around 79% being singletons. Sequencing used PBMCs. Receptors were obtained from a human donor in good health. Both conserved end residues are part of each CDR3. A D gene is named only where the DNA matches it firmly. Size is stated for part of the rows, as once, few or many counts, or as a class when the clone is expanded.

TRBV6-1	few	TRBJ1-1	TRBD1	TGTGCCAGCAGTGAGGACAGGGGCTTGAACACTGAAGCTTTCTTT	CASSEDRGLNTEAFF
TRBV18	NA	TRBJ2-7	NA	TGTGCCAGCTCACCATTCCTCAGCGAGCAGTACTTC	CASSPFLSEQYF
TRBV29-1	few	TRBJ1-2	TRBD1	TGCAGCGTTGACTCAGGGGGATCTAACTATGGCTACACCTTC	CSVDSGGSNYGYTF
TRBV28	NA	TRBJ1-1	TRBD1	TGTGCCAGCAGTACTCCCCGGGACAGGGGATTATTGGGGAAAGCTTTCTTT	CASSTPRDRGLLGKAFF
TRBV7-9	few	TRBJ2-3	TRBD2	TGTGCCAGCAGCCCCGGGGGGGGGACTGGGGATACGCAGTATTTT	CASSPGGGTGDTQYF
TRBV28	once	TRBJ1-2	NA	TGTGCCAGCAGTTTGACAGACACTTACTATGGCTACACCTTC	CASSLTDTYYGYTF
TRBV5-1	NA	TRBJ2-1	TRBD2	TGCGCCAGCAGCTTGGGGGCCGGGGGGGACAATGAGCAGTTCTTC	CASSLGAGGDNEQFF
TRBV7-6	NA	TRBJ1-6	NA	TGTGCCAGCAGCCCGATCCGGGGGGAAGGTGCACCCCTCCACTTT	CASSPIRGEGAPLHF
TRBV25-1	NA	TRBJ2-7	TRBD2	TGTGCCAGCAGGGATGAACTCCTCCTTAGCGGGAGTCAGGGCGAGCAGTACTTC	CASRDELLLSGSQGEQYF
TRBV5-1	NA	TRBJ2-2	NA	TGCGCCAGCGATAGCGGATTGAACACCGGGGAGCTGTTTTTT	CASDSGLNTGELFF
TRBV4-1	NA	TRBJ2-7	TRBD1	TGCGCCAGCAGCCGAGGACAGGACTCATACGAGCAGTACTTC	CASSRGQDSYEQYF
TRBV7-9	NA	TRBJ1-2	NA	TGTGCCAGCAGCTTAGGAGTGGGCACGGAGGAAGGCTACACCTTC	CASSLGVGTEEGYTF
TRBV4-3	once	TRBJ2-1	TRBD2	TGCGCCAGCAGCCGACTACTGAAACCGGGACTAGGGTTCTCCTACAATGAGCAGTTCTTC	CASSRLLKPGLGFSYNEQFF
TRBV27	few	TRBJ1-1	NA	TGTGCCAGCAGTTTGCTAGGCGGTGAAGCTTTCTTT	CASSLLGGEAFF
TRBV11-1	NA	TRBJ2-1	TRBD2	TGTGCCAGCAGCCAGGGACTAGCGGACTACAATGAGCAGTTCTTC	CASSQGLADYNEQFF
TRBV9	NA	TRBJ2-2	TRBD2	TGTGCCAGCAGCGAGGGACTAGAGGAAGGGGAGCTGTTTTTT	CASSEGLEEGELFF
TRBV27	NA	TRBJ2-6	NA	TGTGCCAGCAGTTTCGGACTGGCCTCTGGGGCCAACGTCCTGACTTTC	CASSFGLASGANVLTF
TRBV19	NA	TRBJ2-2	NA	TGTGCCAGTAGTCCAGAGGGGGACGTCGGCACCGGGGAGCTGTTTTTT	CASSPEGDVGTGELFF
TRBV18	NA	TRBJ2-7	NA	TGTGCCAGCTCACAATGGGACAACCGCTATACATCCCAATACTACGAGCAGTACTTC	CASSQWDNRYTSQYYEQYF
TRBV11-2	NA	TRBJ2-5	NA	TGTGCCAGCAGCCGTGACAGGATCTCCTATGAGACCCAGTACTTC	CASSRDRISYETQYF
TRBV7-8	NA	TRBJ2-3	TRBD2	TGTGCCAGCAGCTCCAAAACTAGCGGGGGCACAGATACGCAGTATTTT	CASSSKTSGGTDTQYF
TRBV14	NA	TRBJ2-1	TRBD2	TGTGCCAGCAGCCAAGGTCCCGCGGGCACTAGCGTCACCTACAATGAGCAGTTCTTC	CASSQGPAGTSVTYNEQFF
TRBV19	NA	TRBJ2-2	NA	TGTGCCGCAAGGGGCTCCACCACCGGGGAGCTGTTTTTT	CAARGSTTGELFF
TRBV28	NA	TRBJ1-2	TRBD1	TGTGCCAGCAGACGGAGGACAGGGCTCCACTATGGCTACACCTTC	CASRRRTGLHYGYTF
TRBV4-1	NA	TRBJ2-1	TRBD2	TGCGCCAGCAGCCAAGAAACTACTAGCGGGAGCCACAATGAGCAGTTCTTC	CASSQETTSGSHNEQFF
TRBV25-1	NA	TRBJ2-3	NA	TGTGCCAGCAGTGAAGGAGGAGGGAGCCTCACAGATACGCAGTATTTT	CASSEGGGSLTDTQYF
TRBV11-2	NA	TRBJ2-5	NA	TGTGCCAGCAGCTTAGTTGAGGAAGGGACCCAGTACTTC	CASSLVEEGTQYF
TRBV11-3	NA	TRBJ2-2	TRBD2	TGTGCCAGCAGCTTAACTTTCTTAGGCGGGAGGGCTGGTCGCACCGGGGAGCTGTTTTTT	CASSLTFLGGRAGRTGELFF
TRBV11-2	NA	TRBJ2-1	TRBD1	TGTGCCAGCAGCTTAGAAGGGGGCGATTTTGGGCGTGAGTTCTTC	CASSLEGGDFGREFF
TRBV19	NA	TRBJ1-5	NA	TGTGCCAGTAGTCCCCTATCAAAGCCCCAGCATTTT	CASSPLSKPQHF
TRBV7-2	NA	TRBJ2-2	TRBD1	TGTGCCAGCAGAGCGGGACAGGGGAAGCCCGGGGAGCTGTTTTTT	CASRAGQGKPGELFF
TRBV6-5	NA	TRBJ2-1	TRBD2	TGTGCCAGCAGTTACCCTAGCGGGGGAGAGCAGTTCTTC	CASSYPSGGEQFF
TRBV5-1	NA	TRBJ2-1	NA	TGCGCCAGCAGCCCGGGGGACTTCCGCACCTACAATGAGCAGTTCTTC	CASSPGDFRTYNEQFF
TRBV6-5	NA	TRBJ2-7	NA	TGTGCCAGCAGTTACAACGGCCAGGTTAACTACGAGCAGTACTTC	CASSYNGQVNYEQYF
TRBV29-1	NA	TRBJ1-2	TRBD1	TGCAGCGGAAGGGACAGTTTCTATGGCTACCCCTTC	CSGRDSFYGYPF
TRBV28	NA	TRBJ1-5	TRBD1	TGTGCCAGCAGTTCCGGGACAGGGACCCATAGCAATCAGCCCCAGCATTTT	CASSSGTGTHSNQPQHF
TRBV30	NA	TRBJ2-1	TRBD2	TGTGCCTGGAGCCCGGGTGGGGGGGTGCACAATGAGCAGTTCTTC	CAWSPGGGVHNEQFF
TRBV10-2	NA	TRBJ2-1	NA	TGCGCCAGCAGAGGTAATGGCAGGTACAATGAGCAGTTCTTC	CASRGNGRYNEQFF
TRBV7-2	NA	TRBJ2-6	TRBD2	TGTGCCAGCAGCTCGCGGGGGGTTGGGGCCAACGTCCTGACTTTC	CASSSRGVGANVLTF
TRBV14	NA	TRBJ2-1	NA	TGTGCCAGCAGCCAAGGGCCCTGGCAGTTCTTC	CASSQGPWQFF